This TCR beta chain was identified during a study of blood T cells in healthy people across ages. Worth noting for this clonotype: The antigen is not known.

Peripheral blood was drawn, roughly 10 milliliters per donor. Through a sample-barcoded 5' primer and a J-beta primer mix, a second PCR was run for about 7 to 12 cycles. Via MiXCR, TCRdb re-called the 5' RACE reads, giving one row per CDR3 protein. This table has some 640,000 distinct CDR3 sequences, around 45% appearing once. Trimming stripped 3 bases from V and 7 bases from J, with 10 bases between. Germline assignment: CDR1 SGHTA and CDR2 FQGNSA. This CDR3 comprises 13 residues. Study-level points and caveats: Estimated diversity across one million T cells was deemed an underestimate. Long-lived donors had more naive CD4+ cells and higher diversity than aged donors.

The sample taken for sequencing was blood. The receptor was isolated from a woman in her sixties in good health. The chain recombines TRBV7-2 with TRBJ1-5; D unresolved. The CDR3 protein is CASSFEGGQPQHF. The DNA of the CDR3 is TGTGCCAGCAGCTTTGAGGGCGGGCAGCCCCAGCATTTT.